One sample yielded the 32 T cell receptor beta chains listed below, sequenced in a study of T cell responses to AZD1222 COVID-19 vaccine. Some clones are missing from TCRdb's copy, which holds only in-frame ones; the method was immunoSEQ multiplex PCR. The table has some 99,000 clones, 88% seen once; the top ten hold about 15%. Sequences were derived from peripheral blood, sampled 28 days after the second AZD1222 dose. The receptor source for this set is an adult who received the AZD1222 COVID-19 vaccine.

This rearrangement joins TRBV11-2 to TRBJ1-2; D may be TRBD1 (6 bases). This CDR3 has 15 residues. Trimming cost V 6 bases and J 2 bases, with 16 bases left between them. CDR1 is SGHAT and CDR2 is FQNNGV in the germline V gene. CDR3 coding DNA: TGTGCCAGCAGGGCTACAGGGATGGCGAACTATGGCTACACCTTC. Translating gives CASRATGMANYGYTF.

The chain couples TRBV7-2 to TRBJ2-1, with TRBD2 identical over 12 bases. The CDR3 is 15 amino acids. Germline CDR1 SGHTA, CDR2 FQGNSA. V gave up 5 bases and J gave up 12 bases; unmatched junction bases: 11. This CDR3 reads CASSATSGSPGGQFF. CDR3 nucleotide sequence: TGTGCCAGCAGCGCGACTAGCGGGAGCCCTGGGGGGCAGTTCTTC.

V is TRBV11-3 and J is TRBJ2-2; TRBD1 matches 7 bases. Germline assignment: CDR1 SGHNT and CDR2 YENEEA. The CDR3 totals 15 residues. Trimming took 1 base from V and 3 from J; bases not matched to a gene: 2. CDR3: CASSLGGQYTGELFF. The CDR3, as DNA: TGTGCCAGCAGCTTAGGGGGACAGTACACCGGGGAGCTGTTTTTT.

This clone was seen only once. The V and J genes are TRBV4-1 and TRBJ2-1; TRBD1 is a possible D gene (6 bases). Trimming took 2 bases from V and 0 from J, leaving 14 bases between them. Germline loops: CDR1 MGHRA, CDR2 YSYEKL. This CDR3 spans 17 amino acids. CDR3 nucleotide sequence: TGCGCCAGCAGCCAACGCGACAGGATCAGCTCCTACAATGAGCAGTTCTTC. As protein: CASSQRDRISSYNEQFF.

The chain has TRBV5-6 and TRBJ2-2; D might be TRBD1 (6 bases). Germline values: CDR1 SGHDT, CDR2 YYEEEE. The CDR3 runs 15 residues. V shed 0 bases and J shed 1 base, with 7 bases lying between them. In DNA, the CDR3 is TGTGCCAGCAGCTTGGGACAGGTGAACACCGGGGAGCTGTTTTTT. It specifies CASSLGQVNTGELFF. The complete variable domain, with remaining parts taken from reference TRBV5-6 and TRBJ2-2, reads DAGVTQSPTHLIKTRGQQVTLRCSPKSGHDTVSWYQQALGQGPQFIFQYYEEEERQRGNFPDRFSGHQFPNYSSELNVNALLLGDSALYLCASSLGQVNTGELFFGEGSRLTVL.

In DNA, the CDR3 is TGTGCCAGCAGTGTCGGACGACTAGCGGGATCTAATGAGCAGTTCTTC. This codes for CASSVGRLAGSNEQFF. This chain uses TRBV27 with TRBJ2-1; the match to TRBD2 covers 11 bases. This CDR3 spans 16 amino acids. The germline CDR1 and CDR2 sequences are MNHEY and SMNVEV (reference sequence). Trimming removed 5 bases from V and 7 bases from J; junction bases left unmatched: 10.

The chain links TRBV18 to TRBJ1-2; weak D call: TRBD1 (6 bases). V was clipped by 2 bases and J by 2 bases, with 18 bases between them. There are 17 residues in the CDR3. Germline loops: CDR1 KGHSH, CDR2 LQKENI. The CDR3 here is CASSPNLLDRLNYGYTF. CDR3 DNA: TGTGCCAGCTCACCAAACCTCCTCGACAGGCTAAACTATGGCTACACCTTC.

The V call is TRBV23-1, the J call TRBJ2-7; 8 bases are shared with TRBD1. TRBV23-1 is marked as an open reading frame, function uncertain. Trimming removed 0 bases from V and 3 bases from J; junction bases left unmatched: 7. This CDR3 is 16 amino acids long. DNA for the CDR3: TGCGCCAGCAGTCAATCGGGGACAGGACAAAACTACGAGCAGTACTTC. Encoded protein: CASSQSGTGQNYEQYF.

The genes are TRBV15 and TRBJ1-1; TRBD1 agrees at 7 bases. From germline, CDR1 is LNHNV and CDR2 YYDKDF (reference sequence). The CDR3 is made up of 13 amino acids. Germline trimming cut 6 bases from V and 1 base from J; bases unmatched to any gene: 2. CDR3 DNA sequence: TGTGCCACCAGAAGGGACAGGAACACTGAAGCTTTCTTT. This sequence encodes CATRRDRNTEAFF.

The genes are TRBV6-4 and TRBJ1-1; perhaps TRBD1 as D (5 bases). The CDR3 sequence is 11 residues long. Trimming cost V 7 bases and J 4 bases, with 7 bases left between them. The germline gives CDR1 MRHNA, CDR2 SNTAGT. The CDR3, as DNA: TGTGCCAGCATGGGGGGCACTGAAGCTTTCTTT. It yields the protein CASMGGTEAFF.

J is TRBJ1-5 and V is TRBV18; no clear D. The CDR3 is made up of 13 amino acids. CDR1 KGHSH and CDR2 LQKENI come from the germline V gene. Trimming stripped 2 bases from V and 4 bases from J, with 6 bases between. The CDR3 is CASSPGENQPQHF. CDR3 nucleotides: TGTGCCAGCTCACCAGGGGAGAATCAGCCCCAGCATTTT.

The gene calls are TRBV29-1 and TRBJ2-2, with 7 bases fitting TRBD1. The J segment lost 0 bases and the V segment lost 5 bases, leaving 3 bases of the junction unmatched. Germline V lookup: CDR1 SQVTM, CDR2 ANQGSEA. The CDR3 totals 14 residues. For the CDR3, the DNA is TGCAGCGTTCGTGGACAGGCGAACACCGGGGAGCTGTTTTTT. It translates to CSVRGQANTGELFF.

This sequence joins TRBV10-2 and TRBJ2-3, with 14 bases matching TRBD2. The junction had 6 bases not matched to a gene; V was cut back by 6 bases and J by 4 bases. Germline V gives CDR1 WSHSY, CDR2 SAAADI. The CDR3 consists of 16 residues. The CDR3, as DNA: TGCGCCAGCAGCCTCGGGACTAGCGGGAGTGCAGATACGCAGTATTTT. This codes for CASSLGTSGSADTQYF.

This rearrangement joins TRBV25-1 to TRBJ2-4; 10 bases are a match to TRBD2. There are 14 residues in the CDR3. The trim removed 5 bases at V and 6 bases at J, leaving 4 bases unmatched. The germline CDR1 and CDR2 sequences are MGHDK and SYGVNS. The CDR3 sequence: CASSPSGRGNIQYF. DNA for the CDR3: TGTGCCAGCAGTCCTAGCGGGAGAGGAAACATTCAGTACTTC.

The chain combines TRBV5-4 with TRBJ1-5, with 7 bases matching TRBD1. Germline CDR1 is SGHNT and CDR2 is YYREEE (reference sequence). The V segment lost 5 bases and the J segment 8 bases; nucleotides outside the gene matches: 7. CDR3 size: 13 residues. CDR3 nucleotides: TGTGCCAGCAGTGGAGGGGGCTCCGAGCCCCAGCATTTT. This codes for CASSGGGSEPQHF. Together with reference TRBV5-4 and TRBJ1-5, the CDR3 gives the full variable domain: ETGVTQSPTHLIKTRGQQVTLRCSSQSGHNTVSWYQQALGQGPQFIFQYYREEENGRGNFPPRFSGLQFPNYSSELNVNALELDDSALYLCASSGGGSEPQHFGDGTRLSIL.

The CDR3 loop is CASSGGPGTDTQYF. Here the CDR3 DNA reads TGTGCCAGCAGCGGCGGGCCTGGGACAGATACGCAGTATTTT. The chain has TRBV9 and TRBJ2-3; perhaps TRBD2 as D (5 bases). Per the germline V gene, CDR1 is SGDLS and CDR2 is YYNGEE. The CDR3 extends over 14 amino acids. Trimming shortened V by 3 bases and J by 3 bases, and 11 bases separated the two germline ends.

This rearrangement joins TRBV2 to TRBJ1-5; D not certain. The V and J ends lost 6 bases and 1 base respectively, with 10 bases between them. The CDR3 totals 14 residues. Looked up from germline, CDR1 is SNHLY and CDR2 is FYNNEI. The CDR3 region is CASSAGRSNQPQHF. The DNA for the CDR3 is TGTGCCAGCAGCGCTGGGCGGAGCAATCAGCCCCAGCATTTT.

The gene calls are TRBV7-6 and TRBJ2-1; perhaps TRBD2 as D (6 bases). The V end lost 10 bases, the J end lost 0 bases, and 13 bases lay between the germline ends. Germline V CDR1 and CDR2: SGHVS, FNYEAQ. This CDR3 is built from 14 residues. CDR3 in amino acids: CAIQAGSSYNEQFF. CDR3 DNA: TGTGCCATACAAGCGGGCAGCTCCTACAATGAGCAGTTCTTC. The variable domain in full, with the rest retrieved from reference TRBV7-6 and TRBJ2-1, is GAGVSQSPRYKVTKRGQDVALRCDPISGHVSLYWYRQALGQGPEFLTYFNYEAQQDKSGLPNDRFSAERPEGSISTLTIQRTEQRDSAMYRCAIQAGSSYNEQFFGPGTRLTVL.

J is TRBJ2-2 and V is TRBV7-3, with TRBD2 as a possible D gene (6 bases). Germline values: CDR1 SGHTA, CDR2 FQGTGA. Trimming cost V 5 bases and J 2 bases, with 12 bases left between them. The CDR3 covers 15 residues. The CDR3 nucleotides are TGTGCCAGCAGCCAACATAGCGGAAACACCGGGGAGCTGTTTTTT. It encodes CASSQHSGNTGELFF.

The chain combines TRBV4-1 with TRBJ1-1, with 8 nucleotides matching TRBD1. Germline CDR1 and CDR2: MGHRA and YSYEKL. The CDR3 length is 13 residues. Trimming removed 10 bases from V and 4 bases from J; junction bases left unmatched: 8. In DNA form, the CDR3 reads TGCGCCACCTCAACAGGGGGGAGCACTGAAGCTTTCTTT. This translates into CATSTGGSTEAFF.

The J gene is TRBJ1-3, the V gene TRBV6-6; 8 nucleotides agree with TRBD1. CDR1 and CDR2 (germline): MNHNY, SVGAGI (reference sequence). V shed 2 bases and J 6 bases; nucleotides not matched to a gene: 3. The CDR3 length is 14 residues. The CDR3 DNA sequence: TGTGCCAGCAGTTACCGGGACAGGACAAACACCATATATTTT. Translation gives CASSYRDRTNTIYF.

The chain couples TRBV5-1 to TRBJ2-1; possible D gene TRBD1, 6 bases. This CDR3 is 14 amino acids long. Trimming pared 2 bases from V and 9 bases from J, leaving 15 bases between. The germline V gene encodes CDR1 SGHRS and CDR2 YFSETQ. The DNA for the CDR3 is TGCGCCAGCAGCTTCCAACAGGGCTCGGGTGAGCAGTTCTTC. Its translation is CASSFQQGSGEQFF.

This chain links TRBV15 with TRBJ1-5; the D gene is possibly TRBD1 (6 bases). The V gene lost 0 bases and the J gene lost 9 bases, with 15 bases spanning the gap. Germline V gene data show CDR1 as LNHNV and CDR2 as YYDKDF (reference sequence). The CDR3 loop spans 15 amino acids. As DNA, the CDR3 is TGTGCCACCAGCAGAGATACGGGGGGCGAGAGGCCCCAGCATTTT. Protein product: CATSRDTGGERPQHF.

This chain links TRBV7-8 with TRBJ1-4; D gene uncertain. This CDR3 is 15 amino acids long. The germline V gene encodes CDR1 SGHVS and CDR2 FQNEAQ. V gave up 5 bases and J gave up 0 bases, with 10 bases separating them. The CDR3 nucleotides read TGTGCCAGCAGCCAAGGGTTGGCAACTAATGAAAAACTGTTTTTT. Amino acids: CASSQGLATNEKLFF. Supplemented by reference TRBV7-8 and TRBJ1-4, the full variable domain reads GAGVSQSPRYKVAKRGQDVALRCDPISGHVSLFWYQQALGQGPEFLTYFQNEAQLDKSGLPSDRFFAERPEGSVSTLKIQRTQQEDSAVYLCASSQGLATNEKLFFGSGTQLSVL.

The CDR3 loop is CASSNPGTYGYTF. The CDR3 region has the DNA TGTGCCAGCAGCAATCCAGGGACCTATGGCTACACCTTC. The chain recombines TRBV21-1 with TRBJ1-2. TRBV21-1 is given as a pseudogene. The CDR3 spans 13 residues.

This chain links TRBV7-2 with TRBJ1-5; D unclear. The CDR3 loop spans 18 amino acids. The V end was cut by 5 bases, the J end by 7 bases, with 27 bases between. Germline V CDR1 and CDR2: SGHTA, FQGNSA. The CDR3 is CASSPVPVGTPGGQPQHF. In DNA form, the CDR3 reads TGTGCCAGCAGCCCCGTACCCGTGGGTACCCCGGGCGGGCAGCCCCAGCATTTT.

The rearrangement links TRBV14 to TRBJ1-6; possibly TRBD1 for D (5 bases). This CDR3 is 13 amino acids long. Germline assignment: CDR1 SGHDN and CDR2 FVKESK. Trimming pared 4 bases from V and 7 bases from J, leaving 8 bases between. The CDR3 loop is CASSRDHNSPLHF. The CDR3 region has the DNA TGTGCCAGCAGCCGGGACCACAATTCACCCCTCCACTTT.

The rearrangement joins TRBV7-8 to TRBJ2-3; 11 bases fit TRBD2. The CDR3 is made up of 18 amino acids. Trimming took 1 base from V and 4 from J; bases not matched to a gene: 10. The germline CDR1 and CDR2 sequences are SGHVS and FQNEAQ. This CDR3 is CASSLVAGGTLGPDTQYF. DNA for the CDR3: TGTGCCAGCAGCTTAGTAGCGGGAGGGACCCTCGGCCCAGATACGCAGTATTTT.

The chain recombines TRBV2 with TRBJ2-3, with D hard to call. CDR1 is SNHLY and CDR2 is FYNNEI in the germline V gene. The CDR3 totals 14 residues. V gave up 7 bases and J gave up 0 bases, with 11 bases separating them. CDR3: CASTAQFSTDTQYF. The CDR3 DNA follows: TGTGCCAGCACCGCCCAGTTCAGCACAGATACGCAGTATTTT. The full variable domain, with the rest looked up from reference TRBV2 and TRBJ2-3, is EPEVTQTPSHQVTQMGQEVILRCVPISNHLYFYWYRQILGQKVEFLVSFYNNEISEKSEIFDDQFSVERPDGSNFTLKIRSTKLEDSAMYFCASTAQFSTDTQYFGPGTRLTVL.

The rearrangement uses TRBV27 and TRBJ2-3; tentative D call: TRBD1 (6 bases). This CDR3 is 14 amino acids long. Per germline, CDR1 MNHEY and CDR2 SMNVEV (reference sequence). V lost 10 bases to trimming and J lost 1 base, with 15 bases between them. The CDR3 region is CATSGDMGTDTQYF. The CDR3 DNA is TGTGCCACCTCAGGGGACATGGGCACAGATACGCAGTATTTT.

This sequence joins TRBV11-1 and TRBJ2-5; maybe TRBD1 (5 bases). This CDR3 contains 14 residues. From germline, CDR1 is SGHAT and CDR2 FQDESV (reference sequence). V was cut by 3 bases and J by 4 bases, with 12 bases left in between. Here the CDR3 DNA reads TGTGCCAGCAGCTTGGTAGACAGTCGAGAGACCCAGTACTTC. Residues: CASSLVDSRETQYF.

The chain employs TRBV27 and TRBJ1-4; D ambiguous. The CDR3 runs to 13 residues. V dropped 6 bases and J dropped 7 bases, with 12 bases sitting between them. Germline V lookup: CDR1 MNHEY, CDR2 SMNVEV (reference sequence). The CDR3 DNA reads TGTGCCAGCAGGCCCGCCCAAGTTGAAAAACTGTTTTTT. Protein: CASRPAQVEKLFF.